This T cell receptor beta chain was documented in a study of T cell responses to AZD1222 COVID-19 vaccine. Using immunoSEQ multiplex PCR, the repertoire was profiled, and TCRdb retains in-frame clones only, with some absent. The data show approximately 120,000 clones, with 84% seen just once and 27% held by the top ten. A single count supports this clone. Germline assignment: CDR1 SGHRS and CDR2 YFSETQ. The V gene lost 0 bases and the J gene lost 4 bases, with 7 bases spanning the gap. This CDR3 is built from 14 residues. V is TRBV5-1 and J is TRBJ1-4; D remains ambiguous. The sequence was collected from an adult who received the AZD1222 COVID-19 vaccine. The sequenced sample was peripheral blood, obtained 28 days after the second AZD1222 dose. The CDR3 bases are TGCGCCAGCAGCTTGGGGAGCAGTAATGAAAAACTGTTTTTT. Protein product: CASSLGSSNEKLFF.